This T cell receptor (beta chain) is drawn from a study of T cell repertoires in cytomegalovirus infection. Background on the study: It was the public TCR beta signatures that indicated both CMV infection and matching HLA type.

This clonotype was found many times. What it binds is not known. Notes on the study in general: The ex vivo response showed dominance by HLA-C-restricted CMV-specific TCR beta clonotypes. Pooled public TCR beta family frequency picked out CMV carriers with the relevant HLA.

The CDR3 sequence is 14 residues long. V lost 5 bases, J lost 0 bases, and 8 bases lay in between. One entry per CDR3 protein, called by TCRdb with MiXCR from the reads. The sample contains around 74,000 distinct CDR3 sequences, more than 3% of which appear only once. Sequencing used PBMCs. The receptor's source is a human donor in good health (CMV status not recorded). Some clones in this sample may be carry-over from other donors' samples. V is TRBV12-3 or TRBV12-4 and J is TRBJ1-3; TRBD1 might be the D (5 bases). DNA of the CDR3: TGTGCCAGCAGTAAAGGGGACTCTGGAAACACCATATATTTT. The encoded protein is CASSKGDSGNTIYF.